This TCR beta chain was sequenced during a study of OX40 agonist ivuxolimab in advanced cancers. Turning to the study itself: Every 2 weeks, patients got intravenous ivuxolimab at one of six dose levels (0.01-10 mg/kg). Melanoma, hepatocellular carcinoma, head and neck or renal cell cancer occurred in dose-escalation patients.

The table came from immunoSEQ multiplex PCR; TCRdb's copy has only in-frame clones and leaves some out. The sample contains about 92,000 clones, approximately 84% of which appear only once. The J segment lost 0 bases and the V segment lost 6 bases, leaving 7 bases of the junction unmatched. Germline CDR1 and CDR2: LNHDA and SQIVND (reference sequence). The CDR3 extends over 16 amino acids. The sample consisted of CD4+ or CD8+ T cells sorted from blood, taken in a trial of the OX40 agonist ivuxolimab. The J gene is TRBJ1-2, the V gene TRBV19, with 10 bases that match TRBD1. This receptor was taken from an adult with an advanced solid tumor such as melanoma, head and neck, liver or kidney cancer. CDR3 in amino acids: CASRRGDRGPNYGYTF. CDR3 nucleotide sequence: TGTGCCAGTAGAAGGGGCGACAGGGGGCCTAACTATGGCTACACCTTC.